A selection of T cell receptor beta chains follows, all from one sample in a study of blood T cells in healthy people across ages. MiXCR was run by TCRdb on the 5' RACE reads, yielding one entry per CDR3 protein. The table records roughly 2 million distinct CDR3 sequences, just under 50% of them present only once. The sample was blood. These receptors were collected from a woman aged 35 to 49 in good health. CDR3s include the opening cysteine and the closing phenylalanine or tryptophan. Each record gives: J gene, clone size, D gene, V gene, CDR3 protein, CDR3 DNA. A D gene is named only where the DNA matches it firmly. Clone size appears in some rows only: once, few, many, or a class for an expanded clone.

j_gene: TRBJ2-5; abundance: .; d_gene: .; v_gene: TRBV6-6; CDR3aa: CASTRPPKETQYF; CDR3nt: TGTGCCAGCACGCGCCCGCCCAAGGAGACCCAGTACTTC
j_gene: TRBJ2-7; abundance: .; d_gene: .; v_gene: TRBV24-1; CDR3aa: CATRFCFGSYEQYF; CDR3nt: TGTGCCACCAGGTTCTGTTTTGGCTCCTACGAGCAGTACTTC
j_gene: TRBJ2-3; abundance: .; d_gene: .; v_gene: TRBV20-1; CDR3aa: CSAPRRRLGTDTQYF; CDR3nt: TGCAGTGCTCCCCGCAGGAGGTTAGGCACAGATACGCAGTATTTT
j_gene: TRBJ1-2; abundance: .; d_gene: TRBD1; v_gene: TRBV27; CDR3aa: CASRPTGRRNYGYTF; CDR3nt: TGTGCCAGCAGACCGACAGGGAGGCGGAACTATGGCTACACCTTC
j_gene: TRBJ1-2; abundance: .; d_gene: TRBD1; v_gene: TRBV7-2; CDR3aa: CASNAKLGQGHLDGYTF; CDR3nt: TGTGCCAGCAACGCAAAACTAGGACAGGGACATTTGGATGGCTACACCTTC
j_gene: TRBJ2-7; abundance: once; d_gene: .; v_gene: TRBV27; CDR3aa: CATKDSSYNEQYF; CDR3nt: TGTGCCACCAAGGACAGCTCCTACAATGAGCAGTACTTC
j_gene: TRBJ1-6; abundance: .; d_gene: .; v_gene: TRBV5-1; CDR3aa: CASSNAGWNSPLHF; CDR3nt: TGCGCCAGCAGCAATGCCGGATGGAATTCACCCCTCCACTTT
j_gene: TRBJ1-6; abundance: .; d_gene: .; v_gene: TRBV4-3; CDR3aa: CASSQGTDNYNSPLHF; CDR3nt: TGCGCCAGCAGCCAAGGGACAGACAACTATAATTCACCCCTCCACTTT
j_gene: TRBJ1-4; abundance: once; d_gene: .; v_gene: TRBV12-3/TRBV12-4; CDR3aa: CASSLGGAILATNEKLFF; CDR3nt: TGTGCCAGCAGTTTAGGGGGAGCTATTTTGGCAACTAATGAAAAACTGTTTTTT
j_gene: TRBJ2-7; abundance: few; d_gene: .; v_gene: TRBV7-2; CDR3aa: CASSLAVGRGYEQYF; CDR3nt: TGTGCCAGCAGCTTAGCAGTCGGGCGGGGATACGAGCAGTACTTC
j_gene: TRBJ2-5; abundance: .; d_gene: .; v_gene: TRBV5-1; CDR3aa: CASSFAEEQYF; CDR3nt: TGCGCCAGCAGTTTCGCGGAGGAGCAGTACTTC
j_gene: TRBJ2-3; abundance: .; d_gene: TRBD1; v_gene: TRBV11-2; CDR3aa: CASSYMTGGHATQYF; CDR3nt: TGTGCCAGCAGCTACATGACAGGGGGACACGCGACGCAGTATTTT
j_gene: TRBJ2-2; abundance: .; d_gene: .; v_gene: TRBV9; CDR3aa: CASSERKQGRGTGELFF; CDR3nt: TGTGCCAGCAGCGAACGAAAACAGGGTCGGGGCACCGGGGAGCTGTTTTTT
j_gene: TRBJ1-2; abundance: .; d_gene: .; v_gene: TRBV4-2; CDR3aa: CASSQPPGQDYGYTF; CDR3nt: TGTGCCAGCAGCCAACCGCCGGGGCAGGACTATGGCTACACCTTC
j_gene: TRBJ1-1; abundance: .; d_gene: .; v_gene: TRBV6-5; CDR3aa: CASSYPRAQETEAFF; CDR3nt: TGTGCCAGCAGTTATCCCAGGGCACAGGAGACTGAAGCTTTCTTT
j_gene: TRBJ2-3; abundance: .; d_gene: TRBD2; v_gene: TRBV20-1; CDR3aa: CSARGLTSGVSDTQYF; CDR3nt: TGCAGTGCTAGGGGCCTGACTAGCGGGGTTTCAGATACGCAGTATTTT
j_gene: TRBJ2-7; abundance: few; d_gene: TRBD2; v_gene: TRBV27; CDR3aa: CASMRGALTYEQYF; CDR3nt: TGTGCCAGCATGCGGGGGGCCCTTACCTACGAGCAGTACTTC
j_gene: TRBJ2-7; abundance: many; d_gene: .; v_gene: TRBV20-1; CDR3aa: CSASRGGYEQYF; CDR3nt: TGCAGTGCTAGTCGGGGCGGGTACGAGCAGTACTTC
j_gene: TRBJ2-7; abundance: few; d_gene: .; v_gene: TRBV7-9; CDR3aa: CASSLAVIPRYEQYF; CDR3nt: TGTGCCAGCAGCTTAGCGGTAATCCCCCGCTACGAGCAGTACTTC
j_gene: TRBJ2-7; abundance: .; d_gene: .; v_gene: TRBV28; CDR3aa: CASSSAGIDEQYF; CDR3nt: TGTGCCAGCAGTTCGGCAGGGATAGACGAGCAGTACTTC